The 20 T cell receptor beta chains reported below all come from one sample, sequenced in a study of CXCR3-negative and CXCR3-positive naive CD8 T cells. Study-wide results and caveats: For CXCR3-positive naive cells, TRB CDR3s were more hydrophobic than those of CXCR3-negative naive cells.

Libraries were UMI-labeled 5' RACE TRB cDNA. Reanalyzing the 5' RACE reads, TCRdb keeps one entry per CDR3 protein, without DNA. The sample table includes 49,000 or so distinct CDR3 sequences. These receptors have no identified antigens. What was sequenced was naive CXCR3+ CD8+ T cells from blood. Stated subset: CD45RO-CCR7+CD27+CD95- naive CD8+ T cells expressing CXCR3 (TNR3+). The receptors stem from a human donor in good health. Some clones in this sample may be carry-over from other donors' samples.

The V and J genes are TRBV7-9 and TRBJ1-2. There are 13 residues in the CDR3. Germline V gene data show CDR1 as SEHNR and CDR2 as FQNEAQ (reference sequence). This CDR3 reads CASSPAGTYGYTF.

The gene calls are TRBV4-2 and TRBJ2-3; TCRdb selects TRBD2, and the lack of DNA leaves this call unchecked. The CDR3 has 15 residues. Germline CDR1 is LGHNA and CDR2 is YNFKEQ. CDR3: CASSQVSGGVSTQYF.

The chain employs TRBV20-1 and TRBJ1-6; with no DNA, the TCRdb D assignment of TRBD1 cannot be verified. Germline V gene sequence: CDR1 DFQATT, CDR2 SNEGSKA (reference sequence). The CDR3 runs to 14 residues. The chain's CDR3 is CSASGTGGIGPLHF.

CDR3 sequence: CATSGAPATGELFF. The J gene is TRBJ2-2, the V gene TRBV24-1; TCRdb returns TRBD2, unconfirmable since there is no DNA. The CDR3 extends over 14 amino acids. Germline-derived CDR1 and CDR2 are KGHDR and SFDVKD.

The chain joins TRBV7-6 to TRBJ2-7; without DNA, the TCRdb call of TRBD1 cannot be checked. The CDR3 loop spans 15 amino acids. Germline values: CDR1 SGHVS, CDR2 FNYEAQ. CDR3: CASSQGGQGAYEQYF.

The rearrangement links TRBV19 to TRBJ2-7; TCRdb designates TRBD1, a call that cannot be tested without DNA. This CDR3 is 15 amino acids long. Germline CDR1 reads LNHDA; CDR2 reads SQIVND (reference sequence). CDR3 sequence: CASSRDRSTSYEQYF.

V gene TRBV7-8 combines with J gene TRBJ2-1; as DNA is missing, the TRBD2 call by TCRdb cannot be tested. The CDR3 covers 16 residues. Germline loops: CDR1 SGHVS, CDR2 FQNEAQ. The CDR3 protein is CASSLVSGNTYNEQFF.

This chain links TRBV21-1 with TRBJ2-2; TCRdb calls TRBD2, which cannot be checked without DNA. TRBV21-1 is a recognized pseudogene. The CDR3 length is 14 residues. CDR3: CARTSGGNTGELFF.

The CDR3 sequence: CSVELWAGANVLTF. The chain uses TRBV29-1 and TRBJ2-6. The germline CDR1 and CDR2 sequences are SQVTM and ANQGSEA. CDR3 size: 14 residues.

The J gene is TRBJ1-1, the V gene TRBV7-9. Per the germline V gene, CDR1 is SEHNR and CDR2 is FQNEAQ (reference sequence). This CDR3 has 11 amino acids. CDR3 sequence: CASSLGTEAFF.

This chain connects TRBV7-6 to TRBJ1-1. The CDR3 is 13 amino acids. Germline lookup yields CDR1 SGHVS and CDR2 FNYEAQ. The chain's CDR3 is CASSPTLNTEAFF. Supplemented by reference TRBV7-6 and TRBJ1-1, the full variable domain reads GAGVSQSPRYKVTKRGQDVALRCDPISGHVSLYWYRQALGQGPEFLTYFNYEAQQDKSGLPNDRFSAERPEGSISTLTIQRTEQRDSAMYRCASSPTLNTEAFFGQGTRLTVV.

The rearrangement joins TRBV19 to TRBJ2-7; TCRdb's assignment of TRBD2 cannot be checked, as there is no DNA. The germline V gene encodes CDR1 LNHDA and CDR2 SQIVND (reference sequence). The CDR3 covers 14 residues. The chain's CDR3 is CASRVAGGSYEQYF.

The rearrangement uses TRBV5-1 and TRBJ2-1; without DNA, the TCRdb call of TRBD2 cannot be checked. The CDR3 totals 13 residues. CDR1 is SGHRS and CDR2 is YFSETQ in the germline V gene. CDR3 sequence: CASRRGGYNEQFF.

The chain carries TRBV4-3 and TRBJ2-1; TCRdb proposes TRBD1, but this gene call is untestable without DNA. The CDR3 is made up of 16 amino acids. CDR1 and CDR2 (germline): LGHNA, YSLEER. This CDR3 is CASSQEFRVPYNEQFF.

The rearrangement joins TRBV6-6 to TRBJ2-1; TCRdb picks TRBD1, but there is no DNA to check that call. The CDR3 spans 23 residues. Germline V gene sequence: CDR1 MNHNY, CDR2 SVGAGI (reference sequence). The chain's CDR3 is CASSYYRPGQLSSGGYSYNEQFF.

J is TRBJ1-1 and V is TRBV27; TCRdb's D call, TRBD1, is unchecked because there is no DNA. This CDR3 contains 12 residues. Per germline, CDR1 MNHEY and CDR2 SMNVEV (reference sequence). Here the CDR3 reads CASSPGTHEAFF.

The chain is built from TRBV25-1 and TRBJ1-1. The CDR3 consists of 14 residues. Looked up from germline, CDR1 is MGHDK and CDR2 is SYGVNS. The CDR3 here is CATVGGRRNTEAFF. The full variable domain, rest sourced from reference TRBV25-1 and TRBJ1-1, is EADIYQTPRYLVIGTGKKITLECSQTMGHDKMYWYQQDPGMELHLIHYSYGVNSTEKGDLSSESTVSRIRTEHFPLTLESARPSHTSQYLCATVGGRRNTEAFFGQGTRLTVV.

This rearrangement joins TRBV3-1 to TRBJ1-1; the TRBD1 assignment by TCRdb is unverifiable without DNA. The length of the CDR3 is 17 residues. In germline, CDR1 is LGHDT, CDR2 YNNKEL (reference sequence). The CDR3 protein is CASSQLAGAGRNTEAFF.

The chain combines TRBV7-9 with TRBJ2-7; lacking DNA, the TRBD2 call made by TCRdb goes unchecked. Germline lookup yields CDR1 SEHNR and CDR2 FQNEAQ (reference sequence). The CDR3 loop spans 15 amino acids. CDR3 amino acids: CASSASQRGTYEQYF.

V and J are TRBV5-1 and TRBJ1-1; TCRdb outputs TRBD1, but without DNA this stays unchecked. This CDR3 spans 13 amino acids. CDR1 and CDR2 (germline): SGHRS, YFSETQ. The CDR3 reads CASRTHPGTEAFF.